A single sample gave rise to the 12 T cell receptor beta chains below, sequenced in a study of memory CD4+ T cells and cytomegalovirus serostatus. Measured with immunoSEQ multiplex PCR; TCRdb has only the in-frame clones, and not every one. Among tens of thousands of clones listed, about 70% were seen once. The sort gate was single viable CD3+CD4+CD8-CD45RO+ cells for memory CD4+ T cells. The sample comprised memory CD4+ T cells from blood. The receptors were gathered from an adult in good health and CMV-seropositive.

This rearrangement joins TRBV7-3 to TRBJ1-1, with D perhaps TRBD1 (5 bases). The germline gives CDR1 SGHTA, CDR2 FQGTGA. The CDR3 length is 15 residues. V gave up 1 base and J gave up 2 bases, with 11 bases separating them. The CDR3 here is CASSLMPQANTEAFF. The CDR3 DNA reads TGTGCCAGCAGCTTAATGCCACAGGCTAACACTGAAGCTTTCTTT. Supplemented by reference TRBV7-3 and TRBJ1-1, the full variable domain reads GAGVSQTPSNKVTEKGKYVELRCDPISGHTALYWYRQSLGQGPEFLIYFQGTGAADDSGLPNDRFFAVRPEGSVSTLKIQRTERGDSAVYLCASSLMPQANTEAFFGQGTRLTVV.

This clone was counted between two and nine times. The rearrangement uses TRBV29-1 and TRBJ2-2; D is uncertain. CDR1 is SQVTM, CDR2 ANQGSEA, per germline. Between the trimmed V and J ends, which lost 4 bases and 1 base, there was a span of 10 bases. The CDR3 is made up of 14 amino acids. CDR3 DNA: TGCAGCGTTGTTGGCGCAGGGAACACCGGGGAGCTGTTTTTT. This codes for CSVVGAGNTGELFF.

The chain joins TRBV11-2 to TRBJ2-3; 7 bases agree with TRBD2. The CDR3 is 17 residues long. Trimming removed 1 base from V and 3 bases from J; junction bases left unmatched: 10. From germline, CDR1 is SGHAT and CDR2 FQNNGV. DNA of the CDR3: TGTGCCAGCAGCTTAGCGGCGATAGGAGCGGGGACAGATACGCAGTATTTT. The encoded protein is CASSLAAIGAGTDTQYF.

The chain's CDR3 is CASSETGVRYGYTF. CDR3 DNA sequence: TGTGCCAGCAGCGAGACAGGGGTTCGCTATGGCTACACCTTC. The rearrangement joins TRBV5-6 to TRBJ1-2, with 8 bases identical to TRBD1. The ends lost 4 bases at V and 4 bases at J; junction bases unmatched: 6. The CDR3 length is 14 residues. Germline lookup yields CDR1 SGHDT and CDR2 YYEEEE.

This clone was detected once. The gene calls are TRBV7-2 and TRBJ2-2; 11 bases are shared with TRBD2. This CDR3 region has 16 residues. The V segment lost 3 bases and the J segment 3 bases; nucleotides outside the gene matches: 3. CDR1 is SGHTA, CDR2 FQGNSA, per germline. For the CDR3, the DNA is TGTGCCAGCAGCTTCCTAGCGGGGGGCGACACCGGGGAGCTGTTTTTT. Its protein product is CASSFLAGGDTGELFF.

The table lists this clone with a count of one. The chain uses TRBV7-6 and TRBJ1-3; D possibly corresponds to TRBD1 (6 bases). CDR3 length: 16 amino acids. Between the trimmed V and J ends, which lost 0 bases and 2 bases, there was a span of 11 bases. Germline V gives CDR1 SGHVS, CDR2 FNYEAQ. In nucleotides, the CDR3 is TGTGCCAGCAGCTTAGCGGGGGGGCTTACTGGAAACACCATATATTTT. Amino acids: CASSLAGGLTGNTIYF.

This chain uses TRBV10-3 with TRBJ2-5; 8 nucleotides line up with TRBD2. Germline V gene data show CDR1 as ENHRY and CDR2 as SYGVKD. This CDR3 is 17 amino acids long. Trimming took 3 bases from V and 1 from J; bases not matched to a gene: 10. The CDR3 nucleotides read TGTGCCATCAGTGATGGTGGACTAGCTGGGCGCCAAGAGACCCAGTACTTC. Protein product: CAISDGGLAGRQETQYF.

The rearrangement uses TRBV7-2 and TRBJ1-4; D uncertain. V gave up 0 bases and J gave up 14 bases, with 10 bases separating them. The CDR3 totals 12 residues. The V gene's germline CDR1 is SGHTA and CDR2 FQGNSA. Written as DNA, the CDR3 is TGTGCCAGCAGCTTAGCAGTAGGCGGGCTGTTTTTT. It translates to CASSLAVGGLFF.

The rearrangement links TRBV18 to TRBJ2-1; the D is unclear. Germline assignment: CDR1 KGHSH and CDR2 LQKENI. This CDR3 has 17 residues. V shed 3 bases and J shed 3 bases, with 18 bases lying between them. The DNA of the CDR3 is TGTGCCAGCTCACCTGGGCTAAGAGAGGCCTACTACAATGAGCAGTTCTTC. This gives the protein CASSPGLREAYYNEQFF.

J is TRBJ2-7 and V is TRBV7-2, with TRBD2 identical over 8 bases. The V segment lost 5 bases and the J segment 0 bases; nucleotides outside the gene matches: 3. Germline CDR1 is SGHTA and CDR2 is FQGNSA. CDR3 size: 14 residues. The CDR3 DNA reads as TGTGCCAGCAGCGCCGGGACTAGCTCCTACGAGCAGTACTTC. It is translated as CASSAGTSSYEQYF.

The genes are TRBV6-1 and TRBJ2-7, with a tentative D call TRBD1 (5 bases). The CDR3 sequence is 14 residues long. The V end was cut by 4 bases, the J end by 0 bases, with 10 bases between. Per germline, CDR1 MNHNS and CDR2 SASEGT. The CDR3 here is CASSVQVLSYEQYF. The CDR3 DNA sequence: TGTGCCAGCAGTGTACAGGTACTCTCCTACGAGCAGTACTTC.

Only a few counts were recorded for this clone. J is TRBJ2-2 and V is TRBV11-2; D is perhaps TRBD1 (6 bases). Per the germline V gene, CDR1 is SGHAT and CDR2 is FQNNGV. The germline V and J ends were trimmed by 6 bases and 7 bases, with 15 bases remaining between them. The CDR3 runs 14 residues. The CDR3 region has the DNA TGTGCCAGCAGATTCGGACAAGGGGGCGGGGAGCTGTTTTTT. Translating it yields CASRFGQGGGELFF.